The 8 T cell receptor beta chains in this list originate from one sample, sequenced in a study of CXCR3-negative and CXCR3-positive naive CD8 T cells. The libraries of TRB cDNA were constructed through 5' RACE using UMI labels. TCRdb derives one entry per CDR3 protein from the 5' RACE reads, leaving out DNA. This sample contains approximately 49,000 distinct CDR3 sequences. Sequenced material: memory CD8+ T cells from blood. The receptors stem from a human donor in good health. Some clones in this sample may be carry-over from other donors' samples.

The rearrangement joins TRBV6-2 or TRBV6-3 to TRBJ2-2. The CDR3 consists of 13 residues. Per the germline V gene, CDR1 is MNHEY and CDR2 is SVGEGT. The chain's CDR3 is CASSYRVAGELFF.

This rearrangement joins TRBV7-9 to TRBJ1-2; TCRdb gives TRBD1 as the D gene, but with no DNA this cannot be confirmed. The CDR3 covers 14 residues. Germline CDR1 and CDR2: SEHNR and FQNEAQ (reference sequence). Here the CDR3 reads CASSWGQGVDGYTF. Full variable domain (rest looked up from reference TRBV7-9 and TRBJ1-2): DTGVSQNPRHKITKRGQNVTFRCDPISEHNRLYWYRQTLGQGPEFLTYFQNEAQLEKSRLLSDRFSAERPKGSFSTLEIQRTEQGDSAMYLCASSWGQGVDGYTFGSGTRLTVV.

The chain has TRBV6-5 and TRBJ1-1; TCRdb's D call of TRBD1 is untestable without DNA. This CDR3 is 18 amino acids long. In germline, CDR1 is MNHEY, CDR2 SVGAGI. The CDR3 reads CASSPGTGGASLRTEAFF.

CDR3 sequence reads: CASSSGLESYEQYF. This rearrangement joins TRBV5-1 to TRBJ2-7. This CDR3 region has 14 residues. Germline V gene lookup returns CDR1 SGHRS and CDR2 YFSETQ.

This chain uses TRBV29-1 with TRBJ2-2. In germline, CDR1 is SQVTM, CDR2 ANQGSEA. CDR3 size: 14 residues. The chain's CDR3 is CSVVGSGNTGELFF.

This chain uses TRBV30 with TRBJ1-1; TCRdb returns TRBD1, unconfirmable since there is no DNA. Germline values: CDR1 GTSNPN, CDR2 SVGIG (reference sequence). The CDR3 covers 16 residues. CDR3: CAWSYGETVGNTEAFF.

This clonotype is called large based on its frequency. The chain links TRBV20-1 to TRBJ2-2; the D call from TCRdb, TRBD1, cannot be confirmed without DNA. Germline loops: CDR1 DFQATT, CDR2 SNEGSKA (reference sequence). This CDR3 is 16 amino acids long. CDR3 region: CSASDRDRGDTGELFF.

CDR3 loop: CATSDTSTTGELFF. This chain connects TRBV24-1 to TRBJ2-2; TCRdb's D call, TRBD2, is unchecked because there is no DNA. The germline gives CDR1 KGHDR, CDR2 SFDVKD. This CDR3 is 14 amino acids long.